This T cell receptor beta chain was identified in a study of siplizumab effects on memory and regulatory T cells (dated by TCRdb to between 2017 and 2020). For the wider study: The study examined how the anti-CD2 antibody siplizumab affects alloreactive T-cell subsets in allogeneic mixed lymphocyte reactions built from human PBMCs. Here is what the overall study found, with its caveats: About 75-97% of proliferating CD4+ or CD8+ clones could not be given a naive or memory phenotype. The suppressive function of proliferating Tregs from siplizumab cultures was not functionally confirmed. The cumulative frequency of alloreactive sequences traceable to unstimulated CD4+ memory T cells was significantly reduced by siplizumab. Among mappable alloreactive CD4+ clones, the Treg-derived fraction averaged approximately 69% with siplizumab versus about 25% in control reactions. Greater diversity appeared to be present in unstimulated naive T cells than in memory T cells, and a substantial contribution to the alloresponse seemed to be made by naive cells. Because sequences below about 10^-5 frequency were poorly captured, only a minor fraction of alloreactive clones could be mapped to unstimulated subsets.

Trimmed from V: 7 bases; trimmed from J: 4 bases; junction bases lacking a gene match: 5. Via the germline V gene, CDR1 is SQVTM and CDR2 ANQGSEA. The CDR3 has 14 amino acids, counting the end cysteine and phenylalanine. The retained sequence is limited to the CDR3, 42 bases, with the frame set at the first base. TCRbeta CDR3 sequencing was performed on sorted unstimulated T cells and on proliferating T cells recovered from mixed lymphocyte reactions. Fresh whole blood from about 11 HLA-typed healthy donors was used as the source from which PBMCs were isolated. To map where alloreactive clones came from, CD4+ non-regulatory T cells in the unstimulated state were FACS-sorted. The library was made by the immunoSEQ multiplex PCR assay. The deep sequencing platform assayed about 10^5 TCR templates per sample. Genomic DNA extracted from sorted T cells was used for TCRbeta CDR3 sequencing. The source study handled its data this way. The R programming language was used for clonal analysis of the TCRbeta CDR3 data. Alloreactive CD4+ and CD8+ clones were identified by comparing unstimulated samples to CFSE-low samples taken after the reaction. Alloreactive CD4+ clones were assigned to regulatory or non-regulatory origin by matching sequences to sorted unstimulated Treg and non-Treg repertoires. Not all clones reach the TCRdb copy of this immuneACCESS table, which keeps in-frame sequences only. Checked studies attribute under half of the gap to unresolved V genes and leave the rest unexplained. D and trimming come from the DNA, and the V and J calls and clone size come from that table. Here the sample has 75,000 to 100,000 clones; roughly 94% occur a single time. Together, the top ten hold around 1.4% of the sample.

A note on this clone: Its recognized antigen is unknown. Base qualities are not provided; no much larger clone lies one nucleotide away.

The TCR sequence derives from a human donor in good health. The sequence links TRBV29-1 to TRBJ2-2, and 11 bases in between align with TRBD2. Sequencing used non-Treg CD4+ T cells sorted from blood. Read against the paper, the sample's cell subset or site label means: FACS-sorted unstimulated CD4+ non-regulatory T cells. The CDR3 protein is CSAFSGRGTGELFF. In nucleotide form, the sequence is TGCAGCGCCTTTAGCGGGAGGGGCACCGGGGAGCTGTTTTTT.